A selection of T cell receptor beta chains follows, all from one sample in a study of blood T cells in healthy people across ages. In TCRdb, the 5' RACE reads were re-called with MiXCR into one record per CDR3 protein. There are over 600,000 distinct CDR3 sequences in the sample; 46% occur only once, and about a sixth lies in the top ten. The sequencing sample was made of blood. These receptors were obtained from a man older than 75 in good health. Both conserved end residues are part of each CDR3. D genes are given only for firm matches. Clone size is not always given. Where it is, it says once, few, many or a class for expanded clones.

size	V	D	J	CDR3	DNA
-	TRBV11-2	TRBD1	TRBJ2-1	CASSFRGLGNNEQFF	TGTGCCAGCAGCTTCAGGGGGCTCGGGAACAATGAGCAGTTCTTC
-	TRBV21-1	-	TRBJ2-2	CASGAITGELFF	TGTGCCAGCGGGGCGATCACCGGGGAGCTGTTTTTT
-	TRBV19	TRBD2	TRBJ2-1	CASRVSGSANEQFF	TGTGCCAGTAGAGTGAGCGGGAGCGCGAATGAGCAGTTCTTC
few	TRBV20-1	TRBD2	TRBJ2-1	CSALGLAGDGEQFF	TGCAGTGCCCTGGGACTAGCGGGAGATGGTGAGCAGTTCTTC
-	TRBV12-3/TRBV12-4	TRBD2	TRBJ2-7	CASSLGSSGSGYNEQYF	TGTGCCAGCAGTTTAGGTTCTAGCGGGAGCGGCTACAATGAGCAGTACTTC
-	TRBV7-3	TRBD2	TRBJ2-7	CASSASGTSGHNEQYF	TGTGCCAGCAGCGCCTCCGGGACTAGCGGCCACAATGAGCAGTACTTC
-	TRBV29-1	-	TRBJ2-7	CSGDMAGEQYF	TGCAGCGGTGACATGGCTGGCGAGCAGTACTTC
few	TRBV4-3	-	TRBJ2-7	CASSQEGGKAYEQYF	TGCGCCAGCAGCCAAGAAGGAGGGAAGGCCTACGAGCAGTACTTC
-	TRBV29-1	-	TRBJ1-2	CSVEDGGRGANGYTF	TGCAGCGTTGAGGATGGGGGAAGGGGGGCGAATGGCTACACCTTC
-	TRBV25-1	-	TRBJ2-7	CASSAGQFPYEQYF	TGTGCCAGCAGTGCTGGGCAGTTTCCCTACGAGCAGTACTTC
few	TRBV5-1	TRBD2	TRBJ2-1	CASSLSESRLAGGSNEQFF	TGCGCCAGCAGCTTGTCCGAAAGTCGCCTAGCGGGAGGCAGCAATGAGCAGTTCTTC
many	TRBV7-3	-	TRBJ2-5	CASSLTGATSQETQYF	TGTGCCAGCAGCTTAACTGGGGCCACTTCCCAAGAGACCCAGTACTTC
-	TRBV5-1	-	TRBJ2-3	CASRGPLESADTQYF	TGCGCCAGCAGGGGACCCCTCGAATCCGCAGATACGCAGTATTTT
many	TRBV5-6	TRBD1	TRBJ2-7	CASSSTGRYEQYF	TGTGCCAGCAGCTCGACAGGGCGGTACGAGCAGTACTTC
-	TRBV6-2/TRBV6-3	TRBD2	TRBJ2-1	CASSYQREGHNEQFF	TGTGCCAGCAGTTACCAGCGGGAGGGCCATAATGAGCAGTTCTTC
-	TRBV29-1	TRBD2	TRBJ2-3	CSVGLASADTQYF	TGCAGCGTGGGACTAGCCAGTGCAGATACGCAGTATTTT
-	TRBV5-5	-	TRBJ2-5	CASSKAGTQHETQYF	TGTGCCAGCAGCAAGGCCGGGACACAGCATGAGACCCAGTACTTC
-	TRBV20-1	TRBD1	TRBJ1-5	CSASGTGGFQPQHF	TGCAGTGCTTCCGGGACAGGGGGTTTTCAGCCCCAGCATTTT
many	TRBV4-3	-	TRBJ2-6	CASSQDLSFSGANVLTF	TGCGCCAGCAGCCAAGATCTGAGTTTCTCTGGGGCCAACGTCCTGACTTTC
-	TRBV18	-	TRBJ2-4	CASSPDTGVAKNIQYF	TGTGCCAGCTCACCAGATACGGGGGTAGCCAAAAACATTCAGTACTTC
-	TRBV27	TRBD1	TRBJ2-7	CASSPATGAVYEQYF	TGTGCCAGCAGTCCGGCGACAGGGGCGGTTTACGAGCAGTACTTC
-	TRBV28	TRBD2	TRBJ2-3	CASRPPGLAGGRTDTQYF	TGTGCCAGCAGACCTCCGGGACTAGCGGGGGGTCGCACAGATACGCAGTATTTT
-	TRBV2	-	TRBJ2-7	CASNVLGRGAYEQYF	TGTGCCAGCAACGTGTTGGGGAGGGGGGCCTACGAGCAGTACTTC
-	TRBV27	-	TRBJ2-5	CASRWSFGETQYF	TGTGCCAGCCGTTGGTCTTTCGGAGAGACCCAGTACTTC
few	TRBV15	TRBD2	TRBJ2-3	CATSTSGRGTDTQYF	TGTGCCACCTCGACTAGCGGGCGCGGCACAGATACGCAGTATTTT
few	TRBV7-6	TRBD2	TRBJ2-3	CASSSRLAGGLDTQYF	TGTGCCAGCAGCTCAAGACTAGCGGGAGGGCTGGATACGCAGTATTTT
-	TRBV4-2	-	TRBJ2-5	CASSQDQGGETQYF	TGTGCCAGCAGCCAAGATCAGGGCGGGGAGACCCAGTACTTC
-	TRBV28	-	TRBJ2-7	CASSFERCEQYF	TGTGCCAGCAGTTTTGAACGCTGTGAGCAGTACTTC
-	TRBV20-1	-	TRBJ2-3	CSASPRLVRGYTDTQYF	TGCAGTGCTAGCCCTCGGTTGGTCCGGGGGTACACAGATACGCAGTATTTT
few	TRBV5-1	TRBD2	TRBJ2-7	CASSLADSGGRHEQYF	TGCGCCAGCAGCTTGGCCGATTCGGGAGGGCGTCACGAGCAGTACTTC
-	TRBV9	TRBD2	TRBJ2-3	CASSAGLMTSGRPPDTQYF	TGTGCCAGCAGCGCGGGACTCATGACTAGCGGGAGACCTCCAGATACGCAGTATTTT
few	TRBV4-2	-	TRBJ2-7	CASSQDGQGRNEQYF	TGTGCCAGCAGCCAAGACGGGCAGGGGAGGAACGAGCAGTACTTC
-	TRBV14	-	TRBJ2-5	CASSQRGLSETQYF	TGTGCCAGCAGCCAACGGGGGCTGAGTGAGACCCAGTACTTC
few	TRBV20-1	-	TRBJ1-1	CSASGHTEAFF	TGCAGTGCATCGGGCCACACTGAAGCTTTCTTT
few	TRBV15	-	TRBJ1-1	CATSREGQAGEAFF	TGTGCCACCAGCAGAGAAGGGCAGGCTGGTGAAGCTTTCTTT
few	TRBV4-2	-	TRBJ2-1	CASSRRDSVKVQFF	TGTGCCAGCAGCCGCCGGGACTCCGTCAAGGTGCAGTTCTTC
-	TRBV20-1	-	TRBJ2-3	CSAIDIQSSTDTQYF	TGCAGTGCCATTGATATACAGAGTAGCACAGATACGCAGTATTTT
few	TRBV4-3	-	TRBJ2-3	CASSQAKNTQYF	TGCGCCAGCAGCCAAGCTAAAAATACGCAGTATTTT
few	TRBV20-1	TRBD2	TRBJ2-1	CSARDPSGRLTGSSYNEQFF	TGCAGTGCTAGAGATCCAAGCGGGAGGTTAACTGGGAGCTCCTACAATGAGCAGTTCTTC
-	TRBV5-1	TRBD1	TRBJ2-1	CASSRWTGNDRQYNEQFF	TGCGCCAGCAGCCGCTGGACAGGGAATGATCGTCAGTACAATGAGCAGTTCTTC
-	TRBV7-8	TRBD1	TRBJ1-1	CASSSNRGNTEAFF	TGTGCCAGCAGCTCGAACAGGGGTAACACTGAAGCTTTCTTT
-	TRBV30	TRBD1	TRBJ2-3	CAWSVAGTGTDTQYF	TGTGCCTGGAGTGTCGCCGGGACAGGGACAGATACGCAGTATTTT
-	TRBV4-3	-	TRBJ2-3	CASSQDGDRDTQYF	TGCGCCAGCAGCCAAGATGGGGACCGGGATACGCAGTATTTT
few	TRBV5-1	-	TRBJ2-1	CASSITGVVSYNEQFF	TGCGCCAGCAGCATAACGGGTGTGGTCTCGTACAATGAGCAGTTCTTC